A single sample gave rise to the 14 T cell receptor beta chains below, sequenced in a study of T cell repertoires in ileal Crohn's disease (dated by TCRdb to between 2018 and 2021). Libraries were made using the immunoSEQ multiplex PCR assay. TCRdb mirrors the immuneACCESS table, restricted to in-frame sequences. Some clones are absent from its copies; in checked studies, under half trace to an unresolved V gene, and the reason for the others is unknown. The sample table holds approximately 15,000 clones, of which roughly 78% were seen once. 3.5% to 5% of the sample lies in the top ten. The sequencing sample was made of ileal tissue. The receptors here all came from an adult with Crohn's disease.

With respect to this clone: The sample contains more than one DNA sequence encoding this CDR3. J is TRBJ2-2 and V is TRBV15, with D perhaps TRBD2 (6 bases). The germline CDR1 and CDR2 sequences are LNHNV and YYDKDF (reference sequence). Trimming left V 1 base short and J 4 bases short, with 10 bases between. The CDR3 contains 15 residues. The CDR3 DNA follows: TGTGCCACCAGCAGAGTCCAGGGACTCACCGGGGAGCTGTTTTTT. Translation: CATSRVQGLTGELFF.

The chain is built from TRBV5-4 and TRBJ2-1, with 13 nucleotides matching TRBD2. Germline CDR1 is SGHNT and CDR2 is YYREEE (reference sequence). V lost 4 bases, J lost 6 bases, and 10 bases stayed unmatched. This CDR3 is 17 amino acids long. CDR3 protein: CASSGAWTSGRGNEQFF. The CDR3 DNA reads as TGTGCCAGCAGCGGCGCCTGGACTAGCGGGAGAGGCAATGAGCAGTTCTTC. The full variable domain, with the rest looked up from reference TRBV5-4 and TRBJ2-1, is ETGVTQSPTHLIKTRGQQVTLRCSSQSGHNTVSWYQQALGQGPQFIFQYYREEENGRGNFPPRFSGLQFPNYSSELNVNALELDDSALYLCASSGAWTSGRGNEQFFGPGTRLTVL.

The rearrangement links TRBV7-2 to TRBJ2-4, with D unclear. The CDR3 extends over 11 amino acids. Trimming removed 3 bases at V and 8 bases at J, with 5 bases between. The germline V gene encodes CDR1 SGHTA and CDR2 FQGNSA. DNA for the CDR3: TGTGCCAGCAGCTTGTCGGACATTCAGTACTTC. Translated: CASSLSDIQYF.

This clone is a singleton in its sample. The genes are TRBV25-1 and TRBJ1-6; D gene ambiguous. Germline assignment: CDR1 MGHDK and CDR2 SYGVNS. This CDR3 is built from 14 residues. V dropped 4 bases and J dropped 6 bases, with 10 bases sitting between them. In DNA, the CDR3 is TGTGCCAGCAGTGCAACAGAAGTTAATTCACCCCTCCACTTT. Translating gives CASSATEVNSPLHF.

This clone appeared a few times. V is TRBV19 and J is TRBJ1-5; D perhaps matches TRBD1 (6 bases). Trimming left V 3 bases short and J 5 bases short, with 8 bases between. Germline V gives CDR1 LNHDA, CDR2 SQIVND (reference sequence). The CDR3 consists of 13 residues. The chain's CDR3 is CASSMDRDQPQHF. The CDR3 DNA reads as TGTGCCAGTAGTATGGACAGAGATCAGCCCCAGCATTTT.

The rearrangement links TRBV5-4 to TRBJ1-4, with 9 bases matching TRBD1. CDR1 is SGHNT and CDR2 is YYREEE in the germline V gene (reference sequence). CDR3 length: 15 residues. Trimming cost V 4 bases and J 7 bases; bases outside gene matches: 8. The CDR3 region has the DNA TGTGCCAGCAGCACCCAAACAGGGGGCGGTGAAAAACTGTTTTTT. Its translation is CASSTQTGGGEKLFF.

The genes are TRBV30 and TRBJ2-3; 10 bases are a match to TRBD1. Looked up from germline, CDR1 is GTSNPN and CDR2 is SVGIG (reference sequence). This CDR3 comprises 20 residues. V gave up 1 base and J gave up 6 bases; unmatched junction bases: 22. CDR3 loop: CAWSGARDRGYFPLRDTQYF. DNA for the CDR3: TGTGCCTGGAGTGGAGCCCGGGACAGGGGTTATTTCCCTCTCCGGGATACGCAGTATTTT.

The chain is built from TRBV19 and TRBJ1-1; TRBD1 might be the D (5 bases). The V end lost 7 bases, the J end lost 5 bases, and 20 bases lay between the germline ends. Looked up from germline, CDR1 is LNHDA and CDR2 is SQIVND (reference sequence). CDR3 length: 15 residues. CDR3 DNA sequence: TGTGCCAGTACCCCCTCAGGTGGGGGGGGTACTGAAGCTTTCTTT. This encodes CASTPSGGGGTEAFF. The complete variable domain, with remaining parts taken from reference TRBV19 and TRBJ1-1, reads DGGITQSPKYLFRKEGQNVTLSCEQNLNHDAMYWYRQDPGQGLRLIYYSQIVNDFQKGDIAEGYSVSREKKESFPLTVTSAQKNPTAFYLCASTPSGGGGTEAFFGQGTRLTVV.

The V call is TRBV2, the J call TRBJ1-2, with D perhaps TRBD1 (5 bases). The CDR3 loop spans 14 amino acids. CDR1 and CDR2 (germline): SNHLY, FYNNEI. Trimming cost V 4 bases and J 4 bases, with 13 bases left between them. The CDR3 is CASSGGVSGYGYTF. The CDR3 region has the DNA TGTGCCAGCAGTGGGGGGGTATCGGGCTATGGCTACACCTTC.

The table lists this clone with a count of one. Other DNA sequences in this sample translate to the same CDR3. The chain has TRBV5-1 and TRBJ2-5; 9 positions match TRBD1. This CDR3 contains 16 residues. Germline assignment: CDR1 SGHRS and CDR2 YFSETQ. J lost 5 bases, V lost 0 bases, and 8 bases had no gene match. CDR3 loop: CASSLGGTGSGETQYF. CDR3 in DNA: TGCGCCAGCAGCTTGGGGGGGACAGGGTCGGGGGAGACCCAGTACTTC.

This rearrangement joins TRBV7-6 to TRBJ2-7; D is possibly TRBD2 (6 bases). The CDR3 extends over 13 amino acids. The germline V gene encodes CDR1 SGHVS and CDR2 FNYEAQ. V was shortened by 4 bases and J by 1 base, with 8 bases between the two germline ends. The CDR3 nucleotides read TGTGCCAGCAGCTATGGGACTTCCTACGAGCAGTACTTC. This translates into CASSYGTSYEQYF.

The genes are TRBV30 and TRBJ1-2; D unclear. CDR1 is GTSNPN, CDR2 SVGIG, per germline (reference sequence). The CDR3 extends over 14 amino acids. Trimming removed 8 bases from V and 4 bases from J, with 20 bases in between. The CDR3 region has the DNA TGTGCCGACTCCCCCCCAGGAGGAGTCTATGGCTACACCTTC. It translates to CADSPPGGVYGYTF.

This sequence joins TRBV5-6 and TRBJ1-5; 8 bases align to TRBD1. Trimming took 0 bases from V and 9 from J; bases not matched to a gene: 5. Germline assignment: CDR1 SGHDT and CDR2 YYEEEE. There are 14 residues in the CDR3. The CDR3 loop reads CASSLEQGVMPQHF. Here the CDR3 DNA reads TGTGCCAGCAGCTTGGAACAGGGGGTGATGCCCCAGCATTTT.

The chain carries TRBV7-6 and TRBJ2-2; 7 bases are a match to TRBD2. The V gene's germline CDR1 is SGHVS and CDR2 FNYEAQ. CDR3 length: 14 amino acids. The V gene end was trimmed by 7 bases and the J gene end by 2 bases; junction bases not matched to a gene: 4. The CDR3 protein is CASMASGNTGELFF. CDR3 DNA sequence: TGTGCCAGCATGGCTAGCGGAAACACCGGGGAGCTGTTTTTT.